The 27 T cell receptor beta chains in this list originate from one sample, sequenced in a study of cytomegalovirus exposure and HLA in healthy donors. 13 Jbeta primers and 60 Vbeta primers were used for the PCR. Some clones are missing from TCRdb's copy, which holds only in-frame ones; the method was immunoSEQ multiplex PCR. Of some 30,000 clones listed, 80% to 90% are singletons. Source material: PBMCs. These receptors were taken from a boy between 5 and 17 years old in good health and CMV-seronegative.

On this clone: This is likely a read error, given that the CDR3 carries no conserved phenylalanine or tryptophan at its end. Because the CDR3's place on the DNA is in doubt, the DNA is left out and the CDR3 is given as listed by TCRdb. The CDR3 region is CSANRGQSSI. This sequence joins TRBV20-1 and TRBJ2-7; TRBD1 is the table's D call and was not checked against the DNA. In germline, CDR1 is DFQATT, CDR2 SNEGSKA (reference sequence). The CDR3 length is 10 residues, termini included.

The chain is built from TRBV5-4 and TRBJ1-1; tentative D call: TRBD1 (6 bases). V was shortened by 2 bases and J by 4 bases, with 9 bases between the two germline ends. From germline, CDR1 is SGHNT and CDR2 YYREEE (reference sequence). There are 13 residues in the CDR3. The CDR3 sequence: CASSLRGGTEAFF. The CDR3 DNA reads TGTGCCAGCAGCTTAAGGGGGGGCACTGAAGCTTTCTTT.

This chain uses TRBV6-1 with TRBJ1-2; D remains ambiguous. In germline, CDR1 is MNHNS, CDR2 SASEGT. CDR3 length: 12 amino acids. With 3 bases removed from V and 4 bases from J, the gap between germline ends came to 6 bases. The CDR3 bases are TGTGCCAGCAGTGATTGGAGCTATGGCTACACCTTC. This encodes CASSDWSYGYTF.

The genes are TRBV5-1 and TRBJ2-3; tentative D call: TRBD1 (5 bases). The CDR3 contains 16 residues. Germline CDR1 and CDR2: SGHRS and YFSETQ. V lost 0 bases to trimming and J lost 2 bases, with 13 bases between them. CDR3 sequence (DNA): TGCGCCAGCAGCTTGGGCGTTGGGGCGGTCACAGATACGCAGTATTTT. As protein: CASSLGVGAVTDTQYF.

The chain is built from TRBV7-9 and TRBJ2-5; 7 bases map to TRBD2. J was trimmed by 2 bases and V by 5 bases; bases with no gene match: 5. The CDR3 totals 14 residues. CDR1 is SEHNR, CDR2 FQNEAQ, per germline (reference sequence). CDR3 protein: CASSRTGGQETQYF. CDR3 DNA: TGTGCCAGCAGCCGAACCGGGGGGCAAGAGACCCAGTACTTC.

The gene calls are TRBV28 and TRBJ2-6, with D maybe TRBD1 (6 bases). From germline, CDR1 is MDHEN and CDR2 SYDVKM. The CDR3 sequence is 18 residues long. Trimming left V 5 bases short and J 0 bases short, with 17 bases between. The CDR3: CASSPPTGLSSGANVLTF. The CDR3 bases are TGTGCCAGCAGTCCACCGACAGGTCTAAGCTCTGGGGCCAACGTCCTGACTTTC.

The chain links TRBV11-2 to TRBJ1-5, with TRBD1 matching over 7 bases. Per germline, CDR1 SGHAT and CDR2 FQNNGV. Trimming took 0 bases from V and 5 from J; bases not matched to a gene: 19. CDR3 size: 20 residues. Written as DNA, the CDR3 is TGTGCCAGCAGCTTAGAGGCGTTGGGGACAGCCCGGATGATGTATCAGCCCCAGCATTTT. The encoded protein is CASSLEALGTARMMYQPQHF. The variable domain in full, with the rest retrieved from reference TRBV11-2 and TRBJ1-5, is EAGVAQSPRYKIIEKRQSVAFWCNPISGHATLYWYQQILGQGPKLLIQFQNNGVVDDSQLPKDRFSAERLKGVDSTLKIQPAKLEDSAVYLCASSLEALGTARMMYQPQHFGDGTRLSIL.

As DNA, the CDR3 is TGTGCCAGCAGCTTGTTGGGTAGTACAGGAGTCGGCGCAGATACGCAGTATTTT. Encoded protein: CASSLLGSTGVGADTQYF. V usage is TRBV5-6 and J usage is TRBJ2-3, with D maybe TRBD1 (5 bases). Germline CDR1 SGHDT, CDR2 YYEEEE. The CDR3 has 18 residues. Between the trimmed V and J ends, which lost 1 base and 4 bases, there was a span of 22 bases.

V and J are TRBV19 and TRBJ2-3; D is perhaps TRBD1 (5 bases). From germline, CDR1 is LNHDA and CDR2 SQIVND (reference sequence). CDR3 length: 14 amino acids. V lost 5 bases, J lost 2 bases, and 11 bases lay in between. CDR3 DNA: TGTGCCAGTAGTCTGGACACATTCACAGATACGCAGTATTTT. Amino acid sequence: CASSLDTFTDTQYF.

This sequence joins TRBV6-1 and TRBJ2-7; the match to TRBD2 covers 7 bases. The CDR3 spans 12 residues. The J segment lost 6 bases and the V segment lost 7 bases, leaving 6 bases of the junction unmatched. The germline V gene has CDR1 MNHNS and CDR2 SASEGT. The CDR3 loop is CASTRLAGEQYF. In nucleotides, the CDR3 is TGTGCCAGCACGAGACTAGCAGGCGAGCAGTACTTC.

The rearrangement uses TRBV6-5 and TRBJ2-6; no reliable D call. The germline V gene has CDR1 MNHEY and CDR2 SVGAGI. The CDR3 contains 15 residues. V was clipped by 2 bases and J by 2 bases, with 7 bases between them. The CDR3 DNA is TGTGCCAGCAGTTACGTATCGGCTGGGGCCAACGTCCTGACTTTC. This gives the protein CASSYVSAGANVLTF.

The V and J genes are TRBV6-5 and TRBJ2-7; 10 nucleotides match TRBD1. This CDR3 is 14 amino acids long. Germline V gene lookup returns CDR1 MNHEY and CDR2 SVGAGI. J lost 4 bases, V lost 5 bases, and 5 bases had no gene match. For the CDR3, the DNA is TGTGCCAGCAGTCCGGGACAGGGGAAGTACGAGCAGTACTTC. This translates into CASSPGQGKYEQYF.

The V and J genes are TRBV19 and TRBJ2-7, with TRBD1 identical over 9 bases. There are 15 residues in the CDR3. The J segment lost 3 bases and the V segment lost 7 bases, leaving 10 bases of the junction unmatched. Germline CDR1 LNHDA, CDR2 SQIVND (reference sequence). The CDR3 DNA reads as TGTGCCAGTAACCCGGGACAGGGACCCATCTACGAGCAGTACTTC. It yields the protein CASNPGQGPIYEQYF.

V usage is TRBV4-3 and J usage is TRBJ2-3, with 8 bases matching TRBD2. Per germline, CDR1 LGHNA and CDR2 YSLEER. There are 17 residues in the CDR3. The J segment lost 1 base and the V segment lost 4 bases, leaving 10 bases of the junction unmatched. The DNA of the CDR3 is TGCGCCAGCAGCCTAAGAAATAGCGGGGCTGGCACAGATACGCAGTATTTT. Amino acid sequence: CASSLRNSGAGTDTQYF.

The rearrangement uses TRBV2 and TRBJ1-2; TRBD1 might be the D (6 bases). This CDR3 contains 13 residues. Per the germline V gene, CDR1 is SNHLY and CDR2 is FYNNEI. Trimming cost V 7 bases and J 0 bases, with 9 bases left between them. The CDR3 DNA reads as TGTGCCAGCATGGACAGAGCTAACTATGGCTACACCTTC. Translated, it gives CASMDRANYGYTF.

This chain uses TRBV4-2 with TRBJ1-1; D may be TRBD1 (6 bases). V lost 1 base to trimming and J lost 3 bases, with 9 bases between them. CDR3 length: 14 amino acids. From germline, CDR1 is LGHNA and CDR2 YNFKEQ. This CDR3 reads CASSQVKGDTEAFF. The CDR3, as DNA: TGTGCCAGCAGCCAAGTTAAGGGGGACACTGAAGCTTTCTTT.

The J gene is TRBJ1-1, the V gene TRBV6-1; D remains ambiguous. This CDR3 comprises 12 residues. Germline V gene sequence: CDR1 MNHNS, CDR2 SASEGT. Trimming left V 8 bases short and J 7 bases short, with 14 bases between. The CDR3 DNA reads TGTGCCAGCGGAGAGGTCGAGAGTGAAGCTTTCTTT. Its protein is CASGEVESEAFF.

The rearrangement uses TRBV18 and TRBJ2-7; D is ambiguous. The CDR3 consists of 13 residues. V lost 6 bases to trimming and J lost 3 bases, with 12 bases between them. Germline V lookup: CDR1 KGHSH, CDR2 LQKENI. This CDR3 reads CASSPSTSYEQYF. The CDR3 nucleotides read TGTGCCAGCTCCCCGTCCACCAGCTACGAGCAGTACTTC.

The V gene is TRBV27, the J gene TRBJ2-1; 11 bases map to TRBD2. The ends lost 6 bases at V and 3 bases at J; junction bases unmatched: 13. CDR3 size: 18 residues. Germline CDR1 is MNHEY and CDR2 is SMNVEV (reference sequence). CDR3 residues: CASRFRASSGGIYNEQFF. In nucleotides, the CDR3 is TGTGCCAGCAGATTCAGAGCCTCTAGCGGGGGGATCTACAATGAGCAGTTCTTC.

CDR3 protein: CASSEEAGPDYGYTF. CDR3 bases: TGTGCCAGCAGTGAAGAGGCGGGGCCCGACTATGGCTACACCTTC. V usage is TRBV2 and J usage is TRBJ1-2; maybe TRBD1 (5 bases). Germline V gene sequence: CDR1 SNHLY, CDR2 FYNNEI. V lost 1 base to trimming and J lost 3 bases, with 12 bases between them. The CDR3 runs 15 residues.

CDR3 loop: CASRVGQGRTDTQYF. DNA of the CDR3: TGTGCCAGCAGGGTGGGACAGGGTCGCACAGATACGCAGTATTTT. J is TRBJ2-3 and V is TRBV6-5, with 9 bases aligning to TRBD1. Germline values: CDR1 MNHEY, CDR2 SVGAGI. The CDR3 is made up of 15 amino acids. J was trimmed by 1 base and V by 6 bases; bases with no gene match: 5.

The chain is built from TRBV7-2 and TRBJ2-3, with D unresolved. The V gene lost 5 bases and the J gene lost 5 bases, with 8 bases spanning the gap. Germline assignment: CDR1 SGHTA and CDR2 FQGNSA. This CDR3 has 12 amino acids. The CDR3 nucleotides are TGTGCCAGCAGCCTACTACGAGATACGCAGTATTTT. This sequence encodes CASSLLRDTQYF. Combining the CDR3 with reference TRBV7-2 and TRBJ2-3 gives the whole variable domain GAGVSQSPSNKVTEKGKDVELRCDPISGHTALYWYRQSLGQGLEFLIYFQGNSAPDKSGLPSDRFSAERTGGSVSTLTIQRTQQEDSAVYLCASSLLRDTQYFGPGTRLTVL.

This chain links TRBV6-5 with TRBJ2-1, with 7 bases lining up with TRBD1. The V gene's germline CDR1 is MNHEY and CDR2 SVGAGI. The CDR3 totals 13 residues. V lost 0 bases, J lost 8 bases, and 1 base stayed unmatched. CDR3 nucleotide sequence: TGTGCCAGCAGTTACTCGACAGGGTATGAGCAGTTCTTC. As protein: CASSYSTGYEQFF.

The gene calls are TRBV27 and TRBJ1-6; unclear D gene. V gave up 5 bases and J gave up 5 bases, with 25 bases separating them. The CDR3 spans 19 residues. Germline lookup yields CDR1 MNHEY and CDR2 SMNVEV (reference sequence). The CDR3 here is CASSLRLADPKRDNSPLHF. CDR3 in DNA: TGTGCCAGCAGTCTACGGTTGGCCGACCCGAAGAGGGATAATTCACCCCTCCACTTT.

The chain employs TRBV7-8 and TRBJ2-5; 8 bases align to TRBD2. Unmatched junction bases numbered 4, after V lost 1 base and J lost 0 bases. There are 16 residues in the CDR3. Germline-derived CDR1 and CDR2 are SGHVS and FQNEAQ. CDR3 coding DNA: TGTGCCAGCAGCTTAGGGGCTAGCGGGTACCAAGAGACCCAGTACTTC. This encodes CASSLGASGYQETQYF.

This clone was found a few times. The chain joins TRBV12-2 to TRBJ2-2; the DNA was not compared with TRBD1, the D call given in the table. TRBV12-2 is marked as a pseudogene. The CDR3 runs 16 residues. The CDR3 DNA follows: TGTGCAAGTCGCTTTTCAACAGGGGAGGACACCGGGGAGCTGTTTTTT. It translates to CASRFSTGEDTGELFF.

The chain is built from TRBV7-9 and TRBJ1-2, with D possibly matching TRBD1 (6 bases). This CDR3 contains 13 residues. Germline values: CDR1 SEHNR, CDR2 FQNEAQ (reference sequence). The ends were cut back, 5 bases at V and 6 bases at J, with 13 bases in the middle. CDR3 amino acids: CASSPGQRHGYTF. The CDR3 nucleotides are TGTGCCAGCAGCCCCGGACAGCGGCATGGCTACACCTTC. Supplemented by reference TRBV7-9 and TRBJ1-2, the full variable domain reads DTGVSQNPRHKITKRGQNVTFRCDPISEHNRLYWYRQTLGQGPEFLTYFQNEAQLEKSRLLSDRFSAERPKGSFSTLEIQRTEQGDSAMYLCASSPGQRHGYTFGSGTRLTVV.